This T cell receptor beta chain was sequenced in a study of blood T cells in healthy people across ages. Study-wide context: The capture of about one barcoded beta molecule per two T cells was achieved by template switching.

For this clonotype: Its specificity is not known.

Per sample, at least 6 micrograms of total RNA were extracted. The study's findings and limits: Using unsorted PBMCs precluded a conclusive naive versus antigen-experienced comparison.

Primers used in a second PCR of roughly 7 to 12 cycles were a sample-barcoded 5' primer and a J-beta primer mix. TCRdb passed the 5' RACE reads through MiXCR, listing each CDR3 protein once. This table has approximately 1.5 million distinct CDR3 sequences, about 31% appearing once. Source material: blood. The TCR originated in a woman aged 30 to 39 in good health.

The DNA of the CDR3 is TGTGCCAGCAGTGTGTTGGGGAGGGCTGGGGCCAACGTCCTGACTTTC. Its translation: CASSVLGRAGANVLTF. The chain has TRBV9 and TRBJ2-6, with 7 nucleotides matching TRBD2. CDR1 and CDR2 from the germline V gene are SGDLS and YYNGEE. CDR3 length equals 16 residues. V lost 5 bases, J lost 2 bases, and 7 bases stayed unmatched.